A single sample gave rise to the 30 T cell receptor beta chains below, sequenced in a study of T cells in localized non-small cell lung cancer. Method: immunoSEQ multiplex PCR; TCRdb's copy keeps in-frame clones and lacks some. This table has approximately 2,300 clones, around 40% appearing once. Specimen: normal lung tissue next to the tumor, collected before any cancer treatment. These receptors were collected from a male donor aged 60 or over with stage I lung adenocarcinoma.

This chain uses TRBV6-8 with TRBJ2-7; 9 bases match TRBD2. Trimming at V came to 2 bases and at J to 0 bases, leaving 2 bases not matched to a gene. CDR1 and CDR2 (germline): MNHGY, SAAAGT. CDR3 length equals 15 residues. CDR3 sequence reads: CASSYQRGVSYEQYF. CDR3 DNA sequence: TGTGCCAGCAGTTACCAGCGGGGGGTCTCCTACGAGCAGTACTTC.

This clone was observed a few times. V usage is TRBV6-8 and J usage is TRBJ2-3, with TRBD1 matching 8 bases. The germline V gene encodes CDR1 MNHGY and CDR2 SAAAGT. V shed 5 bases, J shed 5 bases, and the junction held 9 bases outside the gene matches. The CDR3 totals 15 residues. Here the CDR3 reads CASSDLTGEGDTQYF. The CDR3 region has the DNA TGTGCCAGCAGTGACCTGACAGGGGAAGGAGATACGCAGTATTTT.

This clone turned up a few times. The chain combines TRBV1 with TRBJ2-3; the table's D call of TRBD1 was not tested on the DNA. TRBV1 is reported as a pseudogene. This CDR3 is 16 amino acids long. CDR3 DNA: TGCGCCAGCAGCCGTGGTCAGGGGGCTGGTACAGATACGCAGTATTTT. Its protein is CASSRGQGAGTDTQYF.

Note on this clone: At the DNA level, this CDR3 is encoded by other sequences in the same sample as well. V gene TRBV18 combines with J gene TRBJ1-1, with 10 positions matching TRBD1. The CDR3 extends over 13 amino acids. Unmatched junction bases numbered 1, after V lost 3 bases and J lost 6 bases. CDR1 is KGHSH and CDR2 is LQKENI in the germline V gene. As DNA, the CDR3 is TGTGCCAGCTCACCCGGACAGGGGGCTGAAGCTTTCTTT. Protein: CASSPGQGAEAFF.

This clone was found a few times. The J gene is TRBJ2-3, the V gene TRBV9, with D hard to call. Looked up from germline, CDR1 is SGDLS and CDR2 is YYNGEE. Trimming pared 2 bases from V and 6 bases from J, leaving 7 bases between. This CDR3 is built from 12 residues. The CDR3 sequence is CASSVVEDTQYF. CDR3 bases: TGTGCCAGCAGCGTGGTGGAGGATACGCAGTATTTT.

This chain joins TRBV6-8 and TRBJ1-2, with TRBD1 identical over 11 bases. The V segment lost 0 bases and the J segment 8 bases; nucleotides outside the gene matches: 2. CDR1 is MNHGY, CDR2 SAAAGT, per germline. The CDR3 length is 14 residues. CDR3 region: CASSYSGDRGGYTF. The CDR3 bases are TGTGCCAGCAGTTACTCGGGGGACAGGGGGGGCTACACCTTC.

The chain is built from TRBV28 and TRBJ2-1; D gene ambiguous. CDR1 is MDHEN and CDR2 is SYDVKM in the germline V gene. V gave up 3 bases and J gave up 3 bases, with 9 bases separating them. There are 14 residues in the CDR3. In DNA, the CDR3 is TGTGCCAGCAGTTTGGCTGAAGTCTACAATGAGCAGTTCTTC. Amino acid sequence: CASSLAEVYNEQFF.

The rearrangement uses TRBV30 and TRBJ2-3; tentatively, D is TRBD2 (5 bases). This CDR3 spans 13 amino acids. In germline, CDR1 is GTSNPN, CDR2 SVGIG (reference sequence). Trimming stripped 4 bases from V and 0 bases from J, with 8 bases between. As DNA, the CDR3 is TGTGCCTGGATAGGCGGGAGCACAGATACGCAGTATTTT. This codes for CAWIGGSTDTQYF.

The chain links TRBV18 to TRBJ1-2, with D possibly being TRBD1 (6 bases). CDR1 is KGHSH and CDR2 is LQKENI in the germline V gene. Trimming shortened V by 5 bases and J by 11 bases, and 18 bases separated the two germline ends. The CDR3 has 13 amino acids. DNA of the CDR3: TGTGCCAGCTCAACATCATCTGGGACAAGTTACACCTTC. Translated, it gives CASSTSSGTSYTF.

This clone was observed a handful of times. Written as DNA, the CDR3 is TGTGCCAGCTCACCAGCGGGACAAGGGGATACGCAGTATTTT. Its translation is CASSPAGQGDTQYF. The chain joins TRBV18 to TRBJ2-3; perhaps D is TRBD1 or TRBD2 (6 bases each). CDR1 and CDR2 from the germline V gene are KGHSH and LQKENI. This CDR3 region has 14 residues. Trimming shortened V by 2 bases and J by 6 bases, and 12 bases separated the two germline ends.

Within the sample, this clone is medium-sized. This chain connects TRBV4-1 to TRBJ2-3; 8 bases agree with TRBD2. J gave up 1 base and V 2 bases, and 5 bases lay outside the gene matches. The CDR3 consists of 16 residues. Germline V lookup: CDR1 MGHRA, CDR2 YSYEKL. The CDR3 region has the DNA TGCGCCAGCAGCCAAAAGACTAGCGACGGCACAGATACGCAGTATTTT. Its protein product is CASSQKTSDGTDTQYF.

This sequence joins TRBV29-1 and TRBJ1-1, with 10 bases fitting TRBD1. The CDR3 extends over 14 amino acids. V lost 1 base to trimming and J lost 3 bases; unmatched junction nucleotides: 2. CDR1 and CDR2 (germline): SQVTM, ANQGSEA. The CDR3 spells CSVEGDRGDTEAFF. CDR3 nucleotides: TGCAGCGTTGAAGGGGACAGGGGTGACACTGAAGCTTTCTTT.

The chain couples TRBV15 to TRBJ2-5, with D possibly matching TRBD1 (6 bases). The V end lost 3 bases, the J end lost 5 bases, and 22 bases lay between the germline ends. Germline lookup yields CDR1 LNHNV and CDR2 YYDKDF (reference sequence). The CDR3 sequence is 17 residues long. CDR3 sequence: CATSSGGGRTVLETQYF. CDR3 coding DNA: TGTGCCACCAGCAGTGGCGGAGGTCGGACAGTCTTGGAGACCCAGTACTTC.

In its sample, this clone was seen once. The chain has TRBV29-1 and TRBJ2-3; D is possibly TRBD2 (6 bases). Germline CDR1 reads SQVTM; CDR2 reads ANQGSEA. This CDR3 has 14 residues. Trimming cost V 4 bases and J 3 bases, with 14 bases left between them. The CDR3 sequence is CSVAASVGTDTQYF. CDR3 nucleotide sequence: TGCAGCGTTGCTGCTAGCGTTGGGACAGATACGCAGTATTTT.

The genes are TRBV28 and TRBJ2-2, with TRBD2 matching 11 bases. V dropped 7 bases and J dropped 5; count of bases not matched to a gene: 9. Germline values: CDR1 MDHEN, CDR2 SYDVKM. This CDR3 contains 16 residues. This CDR3 is CASTKSGTSGTGELFF. The CDR3 DNA reads as TGTGCCAGCACTAAAAGTGGGACTAGCGGAACCGGGGAGCTGTTTTTT.

By its share, this clone is large. The chain uses TRBV14 and TRBJ2-3, with D uncertain. CDR1 is SGHDN, CDR2 FVKESK, per germline. This CDR3 comprises 15 residues. V shed 1 base and J shed 0 bases, with 8 bases lying between them. The CDR3 spells CASSQGIPSTDTQYF. The CDR3 coding sequence is TGTGCCAGCAGCCAAGGTATCCCTAGCACAGATACGCAGTATTTT.

V gene TRBV18 combines with J gene TRBJ2-7; 7 nucleotides match TRBD1. Germline V lookup: CDR1 KGHSH, CDR2 LQKENI. The ends lost 3 bases at V and 5 bases at J; junction bases unmatched: 10. The CDR3 covers 15 residues. CDR3 amino acids: CASSPQRDSPDEQYF. The CDR3 bases are TGTGCCAGCTCACCCCAGAGGGACAGCCCCGACGAGCAGTACTTC.

V usage is TRBV19 and J usage is TRBJ1-2, with unresolved D. In germline, CDR1 is LNHDA, CDR2 SQIVND (reference sequence). The germline V and J ends were trimmed by 3 bases and 4 bases, with 15 bases remaining between them. The CDR3 runs 15 residues. As DNA, the CDR3 is TGTGCCAGTAGTATTAGTGAGGAGTTTTTCTATGGCTACACCTTC. Residues: CASSISEEFFYGYTF.

Note on this clone: At the DNA level, this CDR3 is encoded by other sequences in the same sample as well. This chain uses TRBV18 with TRBJ1-1, with 8 bases aligning to TRBD1. From germline, CDR1 is KGHSH and CDR2 LQKENI. The CDR3 consists of 13 residues. V was pared by 3 bases and J by 8 bases, with 5 bases of the junction left unmatched. This CDR3 reads CASSPGQGAEAFF. The DNA of the CDR3 is TGTGCCAGCTCACCCGGACAGGGTGCCGAAGCTTTCTTT.

The chain joins TRBV11-3 to TRBJ1-4; 10 bases line up with TRBD1. V lost 4 bases, J lost 5 bases, and 4 bases stayed unmatched. The length of the CDR3 is 15 residues. Germline V gene sequence: CDR1 SGHNT, CDR2 YENEEA. DNA of the CDR3: TGTGCCAGCAGCTATGGGACAGGGGACAATGAAAAACTGTTTTTT. This sequence encodes CASSYGTGDNEKLFF.

V usage is TRBV11-3 and J usage is TRBJ2-1, with 7 positions matching TRBD1. Germline V gene sequence: CDR1 SGHNT, CDR2 YENEEA. Trimming at V came to 4 bases and at J to 0 bases, leaving 9 bases not matched to a gene. The CDR3 runs 17 residues. The CDR3: CASSSSGGDSSYNEQFF. CDR3 DNA sequence: TGTGCCAGCAGCTCATCAGGGGGTGATAGCTCCTACAATGAGCAGTTCTTC. Based on the CDR3 plus reference TRBV11-3 and TRBJ2-1, the full variable domain is EAGVVQSPRYKIIEKKQPVAFWCNPISGHNTLYWYLQNLGQGPELLIRYENEEAVDDSQLPKDRFSAERLKGVDSTLKIQPAELGDSAVYLCASSSSGGDSSYNEQFFGPGTRLTVL.

This clone has just a few counts. This chain uses TRBV6-8 with TRBJ2-7, with D perhaps matching TRBD2 (5 bases). The germline V and J ends were trimmed by 0 bases and 6 bases, with 24 bases remaining between them. Germline V gene sequence: CDR1 MNHGY, CDR2 SAAAGT. The CDR3 sequence is 18 residues long. The CDR3 here is CASSYSIMATTSSGEQYF. CDR3 DNA sequence: TGTGCCAGCAGTTACTCGATAATGGCCACTACTAGTTCGGGCGAGCAGTACTTC.

In this sample, this clone turned up a few times. The chain uses TRBV6-8 and TRBJ1-2; D unclear. V lost 7 bases and J lost 2, with 23 bases in between. Looked up from germline, CDR1 is MNHGY and CDR2 is SAAAGT. The CDR3 runs to 17 residues. The CDR3 DNA follows: TGTGCCAGCACTCTACACCATACAGCAGCTCCGAACTATGGCTACACCTTC. Translation gives CASTLHHTAAPNYGYTF.

The chain joins TRBV14 to TRBJ1-6, with a possible D match to TRBD1 (5 bases). Germline CDR1 and CDR2: SGHDN and FVKESK. V lost 2 bases and J lost 7, with 12 bases in between. CDR3 length equals 15 residues. The CDR3 bases are TGTGCCAGCAGCCAATTATCAGGGCCCAATTCACCCCTCCACTTT. This encodes CASSQLSGPNSPLHF.

The chain has TRBV29-1 and TRBJ2-3; 7 nucleotides align to TRBD1. V gave up 1 base and J gave up 13 bases; unmatched junction bases: 8. CDR1 is SQVTM and CDR2 is ANQGSEA in the germline V gene. The CDR3 contains 12 residues. CDR3 sequence (DNA): TGCAGCGTTGAAGGTCAATCAGGGGGAAAGTATTTT. Translated, it gives CSVEGQSGGKYF.

Turning to this clone: A junction boundary mismatches the germline segment, possibly from a read error. CDR3 in amino acids: CTSSFGTGGFNQPQHF. The CDR3 coding sequence is TGTACCAGCAGCTTCGGGACAGGGGGTTTTAATCAGCCCCAGCATTTT. The chain joins TRBV28 to TRBJ1-5, with 11 nucleotides matching TRBD1. The germline V gene has CDR1 MDHEN and CDR2 SYDVKM. This CDR3 spans 16 amino acids.

The sample holds one count of this clone. The rearrangement joins TRBV29-1 to TRBJ2-5; D is possibly TRBD1 or TRBD2 (7 bases each). Trimming stripped 4 bases from V and 5 bases from J, with 11 bases between. The CDR3 consists of 12 residues. The germline V gene has CDR1 SQVTM and CDR2 ANQGSEA. The CDR3 sequence is CSVGQGGETQYF. The DNA of the CDR3 is TGCAGCGTTGGACAGGGAGGGGAGACCCAGTACTTC.

By share, this clone counts as medium-sized (0.01 to 0.1%). The chain uses TRBV6-8 and TRBJ1-2, with 10 bases lining up with TRBD1. The CDR3 is 16 residues long. V gave up 6 bases and J gave up 2 bases; unmatched junction bases: 9. Germline CDR1 is MNHGY and CDR2 is SAAAGT. CDR3 in amino acids: CASSDATGGGNYGYTF. CDR3 coding DNA: TGTGCCAGCAGCGACGCGACAGGGGGCGGGAACTATGGCTACACCTTC.

This clone is termed large (0.1 to 1%). The rearrangement uses TRBV6-8 and TRBJ1-1; TRBD1 might be the D (6 bases). This CDR3 region has 14 residues. From germline, CDR1 is MNHGY and CDR2 SAAAGT. Trimming took off 6 bases at V and 5 bases at J, with 16 bases between the two ends. The CDR3 reads CASRRGGVGTEAFF. CDR3 nucleotide sequence: TGTGCCAGCAGGAGGGGGGGCGTAGGAACTGAAGCTTTCTTT.

This clone has more than one count but fewer than ten. The chain carries TRBV6-8 and TRBJ2-3; 12 bases agree with TRBD2. The CDR3 extends over 14 amino acids. Germline loops: CDR1 MNHGY, CDR2 SAAAGT. V lost 8 bases, J lost 3 bases, and 3 bases stayed unmatched. The CDR3 is CASVLAGGTDTQYF. DNA for the CDR3: TGTGCCAGCGTCCTAGCGGGGGGGACAGATACGCAGTATTTT.